The sequence of this T cell receptor (beta chain) was determined in a study of blood T cell repertoires in COVID-19. Study information: Samples came from the United States, Italy and Spain, spanning acute and convalescent COVID-19.

CDR3 length: 16 residues. V shed 1 base and J 4 bases; nucleotides not matched to a gene: 5. The V gene's germline CDR1 is SEHNR and CDR2 FQNEAQ (reference sequence). Authors' processing steps: How many nucleated cells were present was estimated from reference gene primer amplification. Clones were sequenced by immunoSEQ multiplex PCR, and TCRdb holds only the in-frame ones, with some missing. For V, J and clone size, that table is used; D and trimming come from the DNA. The table has hundreds of thousands of clones, 83% seen once. This receptor was identified in a woman aged 50 to 60 with acute or convalescent COVID-19. Material: peripheral blood. This chain joins TRBV7-9 and TRBJ2-3, with 10 bases identical to TRBD2. This CDR3 reads CASSLGSGGAPDTQYF. Here the CDR3 DNA reads TGTGCCAGCAGCTTAGGGAGCGGGGGGGCCCCAGATACGCAGTATTTT.